The source of this T cell receptor (beta chain) is a study of T-cell reconstitution after alpha-beta-depleted transplantation in children. Ten or more counts support this clonotype. Preparation of the TCRbeta library used unique molecular identifiers. TCRdb processed the PCR reads anew with MiXCR; each CDR3 protein has one entry. The sample shows some 220,000 distinct CDR3 sequences, about 11% of them seen only once. Trimming cost V 5 bases and J 2 bases; bases outside gene matches: 4. CDR1 is DFQATT, CDR2 SNEGSKA, per germline (reference sequence). CDR3 length: 13 amino acids. The sample consisted of PBMCs, taken before TCRalphabeta/CD19-depleted stem cell transplant. This receptor was obtained from a child younger than two with acute myeloid leukemia, due to receive a stem cell transplant. V is TRBV20-1 and J is TRBJ2-5; 8 positions agree with TRBD1. The CDR3 region is CSAGTGRQETQYF. DNA for the CDR3: TGCAGTGCTGGGACAGGAAGACAAGAGACCCAGTACTTC.